Below are 29 T cell receptor beta chains sequenced from a single sample in a study of T-cell reconstitution after alpha-beta-depleted transplantation in children (TCRdb year 2016). The library was generated by PCR. The run used an Illumina HiSeq 2500. Molecular barcoding was employed in the preparation of TCR libraries, with unique molecular identifiers being used to normalize TCRbeta repertoire quantification. TCRdb itself trimmed the public reads at Q25 with fastp, ran MiXCR and retained productive beta chains. Each record represents a unique CDR3 protein, reported with the most common genes and DNA among its rows. The sample records around 600,000 distinct CDR3 sequences, over 9.5% of which are singletons. The leading ten clones occupy less than 5% of the sample. This sample comprised PBMCs from the stem cell graft donor, obtained from the stem cell graft. These receptors all stem from a human donor who donated a stem cell graft to a child with acute myeloid leukemia.

The CDR3 here is CASRYPGQIGNEQFF. CDR3 sequence (DNA): TGTGCCAGCAGGTATCCGGGACAAATAGGTAATGAGCAGTTCTTC. The chain links TRBV6-5 to TRBJ2-1; D perhaps matches TRBD1 (6 bases). Germline-derived CDR1 and CDR2 are MNHEY and SVGAGI. V was trimmed by 6 bases and J by 7 bases, leaving 19 bases between them. The CDR3 covers 15 residues.

This clonotype showed up just a few times. The chain is built from TRBV4-2 and TRBJ2-3; TRBD2 matches at 16 bases. Germline CDR1 is LGHNA and CDR2 is YNFKEQ. CDR3 size: 20 residues. Trimming cost V 1 base and J 0 bases; bases outside gene matches: 7. CDR3 nucleotide sequence: TGTGCCAGCAGCCAAGCCCACGGGACTAGCGGGAGGGGTAGCACAGATACGCAGTATTTT. It translates to CASSQAHGTSGRGSTDTQYF.

This clonotype was observed a few times. The chain is built from TRBV9 and TRBJ2-3, with D unresolved. The V gene's germline CDR1 is SGDLS and CDR2 YYNGEE. This CDR3 is built from 13 residues. Trimming shortened V by 0 bases and J by 6 bases, and 8 bases separated the two germline ends. The chain's CDR3 is CASSVALPDTQYF. The DNA for the CDR3 is TGTGCCAGCAGCGTAGCACTCCCTGATACGCAGTATTTT.

This clonotype was detected ten times or more. This chain connects TRBV7-9 to TRBJ2-5; perhaps TRBD2 as D (5 bases). The ends were cut back, 3 bases at V and 0 bases at J, with 8 bases in the middle. In germline, CDR1 is SEHNR, CDR2 FQNEAQ (reference sequence). The CDR3 is 14 amino acids. The CDR3 region has the DNA TGTGCCAGCAGCTTCGAGGGCTACCAAGAGACCCAGTACTTC. Amino acids: CASSFEGYQETQYF.

This clonotype was seen more than once but under ten times. The chain links TRBV7-2 to TRBJ2-3; 9 nucleotides line up with TRBD2. J gave up 4 bases and V 3 bases, and 5 bases lay outside the gene matches. The CDR3 runs 15 residues. Looked up from germline, CDR1 is SGHTA and CDR2 is FQGNSA. The CDR3 spells CASSFEAGGADTQYF. The CDR3, as DNA: TGTGCCAGCAGCTTTGAGGCGGGAGGGGCAGATACGCAGTATTTT.

This clonotype was observed many times. The rearrangement links TRBV9 to TRBJ2-1; D is unresolved. Germline CDR1 is SGDLS and CDR2 is YYNGEE. Trimming pared 2 bases from V and 7 bases from J, leaving 13 bases between. This CDR3 has 14 amino acids. The CDR3 region is CASSVSDLGNEQFF. CDR3 DNA sequence: TGTGCCAGCAGCGTGAGCGATTTAGGGAATGAGCAGTTCTTC.

This clonotype was seen repeatedly, ten times or more. The rearrangement uses TRBV5-6 and TRBJ2-2; tentatively, D is TRBD1 or TRBD2 (5 bases each). CDR3 size: 16 residues. Between the trimmed V and J ends, which lost 0 bases and 6 bases, there was a span of 15 bases. From germline, CDR1 is SGHDT and CDR2 YYEEEE. The CDR3 region has the DNA TGTGCCAGCAGCTTGGGGCCAAAACTGGGGGCCGGGGAGCTGTTTTTT. It translates to CASSLGPKLGAGELFF.

This clonotype was detected ten times or more. The rearrangement joins TRBV5-6 to TRBJ1-1, with D hard to call. The germline V gene encodes CDR1 SGHDT and CDR2 YYEEEE. V lost 0 bases and J 9 bases, leaving 9 bases between the germline ends. The length of the CDR3 is 12 residues. The CDR3 sequence is CASSLGGGKAFF. In nucleotides, the CDR3 is TGTGCCAGCAGCTTGGGTGGAGGTAAAGCTTTCTTT.

This clonotype appeared many times. The chain is built from TRBV6-2 or TRBV6-3 and TRBJ1-5; 8 bases line up with TRBD1. CDR1 MNHEY and CDR2 SVGEGT come from the germline V gene. V dropped 6 bases and J dropped 9; count of bases not matched to a gene: 10. The CDR3 loop spans 14 amino acids. The DNA of the CDR3 is TGTGCCAGCAGACCAAGGACAGGGCCGTTGCCCCAGCATTTT. Translating it yields CASRPRTGPLPQHF.

There are many counts of this clonotype. The CDR3 nucleotides are TGCAGTGCCGGGACTAGCGGGAGGTACGCCGGGGAGCTGTTTTTT. It yields the protein CSAGTSGRYAGELFF. V usage is TRBV20-1 and J usage is TRBJ2-2; 15 bases map to TRBD2. With V trimmed by 6 bases and J by 6 bases, 5 bases remained unmatched. The CDR3 has 15 amino acids. Germline V gene lookup returns CDR1 DFQATT and CDR2 SNEGSKA (reference sequence).

This clonotype was picked up a small number of times. V is TRBV24-1 and J is TRBJ2-2; the D is unclear. The CDR3 totals 14 residues. Germline V gives CDR1 KGHDR, CDR2 SFDVKD. V shed 9 bases and J shed 2 bases, with 12 bases lying between them. This CDR3 is CATRHELNTGELFF. Written as DNA, the CDR3 is TGTGCCACCCGTCACGAGTTAAACACCGGGGAGCTGTTTTTT.

This chain links TRBV5-1 with TRBJ2-7; no clear D. Germline CDR1 SGHRS, CDR2 YFSETQ. The CDR3 totals 15 residues. Between the trimmed V and J ends, which lost 4 bases and 1 base, there was a span of 15 bases. The CDR3 loop is CASSPVIASSYEQYF. The CDR3 coding sequence is TGCGCCAGCAGCCCGGTGATAGCATCTTCCTACGAGCAGTACTTC.

V usage is TRBV4-2 and J usage is TRBJ2-3, with D possibly matching TRBD1 (5 bases). The CDR3 is 15 amino acids. V was clipped by 0 bases and J by 2 bases, with 9 bases between them. Per germline, CDR1 LGHNA and CDR2 YNFKEQ. The chain's CDR3 is CASSQDGADTDTQYF. The CDR3 nucleotides are TGTGCCAGCAGCCAAGATGGGGCAGACACAGATACGCAGTATTTT.

This clonotype was picked up a small number of times. The rearrangement links TRBV9 to TRBJ2-5; 11 bases are a match to TRBD2. The germline gives CDR1 SGDLS, CDR2 YYNGEE. V lost 0 bases and J lost 9; bases outside the gene matches: 7. CDR3 length equals 15 residues. The DNA for the CDR3 is TGTGCCAGCAGCGTAGTAGCGGGAGGGGACCGGGCCCAGTACTTC. Protein sequence: CASSVVAGGDRAQYF. Based on the CDR3 plus reference TRBV9 and TRBJ2-5, the full variable domain is DSGVTQTPKHLITATGQRVTLRCSPRSGDLSVYWYQQSLDQGLQFLIQYYNGEERAKGNILERFSAQQFPDLHSELNLSSLELGDSALYFCASSVVAGGDRAQYFGPGTRLLVL.

The DNA for the CDR3 is TGTGCCAGCAGCCTGACCGGGACCCTCGACACCTACGAGCAGTACTTC. Its protein is CASSLTGTLDTYEQYF. V usage is TRBV6-1 and J usage is TRBJ2-7; either TRBD1 or TRBD2 may fit D (5 bases each). Germline V lookup: CDR1 MNHNS, CDR2 SASEGT. V was clipped by 6 bases and J by 2 bases, with 20 bases between them. This CDR3 spans 16 amino acids.

This clonotype appeared many times. The V call is TRBV18, the J call TRBJ2-6; D remains ambiguous. The CDR3 totals 19 residues. V lost 3 bases to trimming and J lost 0 bases, with 18 bases between them. From germline, CDR1 is KGHSH and CDR2 LQKENI. The DNA for the CDR3 is TGTGCCAGCTCACCTCCTTGGCAGAGCCTCCTCTCTGGGGCCAACGTCCTGACTTTC. Translated: CASSPPWQSLLSGANVLTF. The complete variable domain, with remaining parts taken from reference TRBV18 and TRBJ2-6, reads NAGVMQNPRHLVRRRGQEARLRCSPMKGHSHVYWYRQLPEEGLKFMVYLQKENIIDESGMPKERFSAEFPKEGPSILRIQQVVRGDSAAYFCASSPPWQSLLSGANVLTFGAGSRLTVL.

This clonotype was picked up many times. J is TRBJ2-3 and V is TRBV20-1, with 8 bases that match TRBD2. After removal of 4 bases from V and 5 bases from J, the junction contained 11 bases not matched to a gene. Germline V gene lookup returns CDR1 DFQATT and CDR2 SNEGSKA (reference sequence). The CDR3 has 15 amino acids. For the CDR3, the DNA is TGCAGTGCTAAGATTAGCGGGATGGTCGGAGATACGCAGTATTTT. Its translation is CSAKISGMVGDTQYF.

This clonotype has ten or more counts. The rearrangement links TRBV20-1 to TRBJ2-1; 7 bases align to TRBD2. The CDR3 is 13 amino acids. Germline-derived CDR1 and CDR2 are DFQATT and SNEGSKA (reference sequence). J gave up 7 bases and V 7 bases, and 10 bases lay outside the gene matches. CDR3 bases: TGCAGTGGGCGACTAGCTATAAAGAATGAGCAGTTCTTC. It codes for CSGRLAIKNEQFF.

This clonotype turned up a few times. This rearrangement joins TRBV20-1 to TRBJ1-3, with a weak D call TRBD1 (6 bases). Germline values: CDR1 DFQATT, CDR2 SNEGSKA (reference sequence). The CDR3 length is 14 residues. The V and J ends lost 0 bases and 3 bases respectively, with 9 bases between them. The CDR3 nucleotides read TGCAGTGCTAGAGAGGGGGGCGGTGGAAACACCATATATTTT. It codes for CSAREGGGGNTIYF.

As concerns this clonotype: The CDR3 does not end in the conserved phenylalanine or tryptophan, so this is likely a read error. This chain connects TRBV30 to TRBJ1-1, with 8 bases that match TRBD1. The trim removed 1 base at V and 0 bases at J, leaving 19 bases unmatched. The CDR3 extends over 20 amino acids. The germline V gene has CDR1 GTSNPN and CDR2 SVGIG (reference sequence). The CDR3 DNA reads TGTGCCTGGAGTGGTGGACAGGGCGGTGGACTCAACCCCCTGAACACTGAAGCTTTCTGT. Encoded protein: CAWSGGQGGGLNPLNTEAFC.

This chain links TRBV20-1 with TRBJ2-7, with TRBD2 matching 13 bases. Germline V gene data show CDR1 as DFQATT and CDR2 as SNEGSKA (reference sequence). V shed 2 bases and J 6 bases; nucleotides not matched to a gene: 4. The CDR3 runs 14 residues. DNA of the CDR3: TGCAGTGCTAGAACCACTAGCGGGAGGGCCGAGCAGTACTTC. This gives the protein CSARTTSGRAEQYF.

This clonotype appeared a few times. DNA of the CDR3: TGTGCCAGCAGCCGAGCACTAGTAGCAGATACGCAGTATTTT. Protein: CASSRALVADTQYF. The chain recombines TRBV9 with TRBJ2-3; possibly TRBD2 for D (5 bases). The length of the CDR3 is 14 residues. Germline CDR1 is SGDLS and CDR2 is YYNGEE. Trimming shortened V by 4 bases and J by 4 bases, and 13 bases separated the two germline ends.

This chain uses TRBV20-1 with TRBJ2-4; a weak D match, TRBD1 (6 bases). CDR3 length: 14 residues. V was shortened by 6 bases and J by 6 bases, with 18 bases between the two germline ends. Looked up from germline, CDR1 is DFQATT and CDR2 is SNEGSKA (reference sequence). CDR3 in DNA: TGCAGTGCACAAACAGGGATGGGGTTAAACATTCAGTACTTC. It yields the protein CSAQTGMGLNIQYF.

This clonotype was seen a handful of times. V and J are TRBV29-1 and TRBJ2-2; 11 nucleotides agree with TRBD2. The CDR3 runs 17 residues. Trimming at V came to 4 bases and at J to 5 bases, leaving 12 bases not matched to a gene. Germline V gives CDR1 SQVTM, CDR2 ANQGSEA. CDR3 in DNA: TGCAGCGTTGTCCAACTAGCGGGAGCCAGATGGACCGGGGAGCTGTTTTTT. Its protein product is CSVVQLAGARWTGELFF.

The sample holds a few counts of this clonotype. The chain is built from TRBV7-2 and TRBJ2-7; the match to TRBD2 covers 7 bases. This CDR3 is built from 15 residues. Germline V gives CDR1 SGHTA, CDR2 FQGNSA. The V gene end was trimmed by 1 base and the J gene end by 3 bases; junction bases not matched to a gene: 6. The CDR3 DNA reads as TGTGCCAGCAGCTTAGGGGGGAGGGGCGACTACGAGCAGTACTTC. Its translation is CASSLGGRGDYEQYF.

The sample holds a few counts of this clonotype. This chain joins TRBV12-3 or TRBV12-4 and TRBJ1-5, with D uncertain. CDR3 size: 15 residues. The V and J ends lost 3 bases and 1 base respectively, with 10 bases between them. This chain's CDR3 is CASSLESVSNQPQHF. DNA of the CDR3: TGTGCCAGCAGTTTGGAGTCCGTAAGCAATCAGCCCCAGCATTTT.

This clonotype was recorded at least ten times. J is TRBJ2-3 and V is TRBV7-2; 8 positions match TRBD2. CDR3 length: 16 residues. V was pared by 3 bases and J by 3 bases, with 8 bases of the junction left unmatched. CDR1 and CDR2 from the germline V gene are SGHTA and FQGNSA. The CDR3 reads CASSFGGRSTTDTQYF. CDR3 nucleotide sequence: TGTGCCAGCAGCTTTGGCGGGAGGAGTACGACAGATACGCAGTATTTT.

A few counts support this clonotype. The chain has TRBV20-1 and TRBJ2-4, with D possibly being TRBD1 or TRBD2 (5 bases each). Trimming stripped 4 bases from V and 1 base from J, with 14 bases between. The CDR3 is 15 residues long. Germline V gene data show CDR1 as DFQATT and CDR2 as SNEGSKA (reference sequence). This CDR3 is CSATRGVGAKNIQYF. For the CDR3, the DNA is TGCAGTGCTACCCGAGGGGTAGGGGCCAAAAACATTCAGTACTTC.

The table lists this clonotype with a few counts. V usage is TRBV6-2 or TRBV6-3 and J usage is TRBJ1-1; no reliable D call. Trimming pared 6 bases from V and 8 bases from J, leaving 7 bases between. The CDR3 contains 10 residues. CDR1 and CDR2 from the germline V gene are MNHEY and SVGEGT. CDR3 protein: CASSSSEAFF. CDR3 DNA sequence: TGTGCCAGCAGCTCTTCAGAAGCTTTCTTT.